These T cell receptor beta chains were read from a single sample in a study of shared clonotypes between healthy human individuals. Sequencing was performed with immunoSEQ multiplex PCR; in TCRdb, only in-frame clones are kept and a portion is missing. Among nearly 750,000 clones listed, roughly 72% were seen once. The sample consisted of memory CD4+ T cells sorted from blood. The source of these receptors is a woman in her 30s in good health. The CDR3 runs from the conserved cysteine through the conserved F or W. The D gene is left open where the match is weak. Clone size is shown for a subset of rows, as once, few, many or a class of expanded clone.

14,-,TRBD1,TRBJ2-5,TRBV5-1,CASSLGDRRETQYF,TGCGCCAGCAGCTTGGGGGACAGGCGGGAGACCCAGTACTTC
16,-,TRBD2,TRBJ2-1,TRBV7-2,CASSLGSSGFRGEQFF,TGTGCCAGCAGCTTGGGTTCTAGCGGTTTCCGGGGTGAGCAGTTCTTC
15,few,-,TRBJ1-2,TRBV18,CASSLSLDGAYGYTF,TGTGCCAGCTCACTTAGTCTCGACGGAGCCTATGGCTACACCTTC
16,-,TRBD1,TRBJ2-5,TRBV6-1,CASSGPKGAGRETQYF,TGTGCCAGCAGTGGGCCTAAGGGGGCCGGGCGGGAGACCCAGTACTTC
14,-,-,TRBJ2-2,TRBV27,CASSPRGEAGELFF,TGTGCCAGCAGCCCCCGTGGGGAGGCCGGGGAGCTGTTTTTT
12,-,-,TRBJ1-2,TRBV6-1,CASTTDPRGYTF,TGTGCCAGCACCACAGATCCTCGGGGCTACACCTTC
13,-,TRBD1,TRBJ1-1,TRBV6-1,CASSGTGSVEAFF,TGTGCCAGCAGTGGGACAGGTAGTGTTGAAGCTTTCTTT
14,many,-,TRBJ2-7,TRBV6-5,CASSTSGRPNEQYF,TGTGCCAGCAGTACGTCAGGGAGACCCAACGAGCAGTACTTC
14,-,TRBD2,TRBJ2-5,TRBV5-1,CASRWTSGQETQYF,TGCGCCAGCAGGTGGACTAGCGGACAAGAGACCCAGTACTTC
16,-,TRBD1,TRBJ2-6,TRBV28,CASGLGQGAGANVLTF,TGTGCCAGCGGACTGGGACAGGGGGCTGGGGCCAACGTCCTGACTTTC
14,-,-,TRBJ1-1,TRBV23-1,CASSQSGSDTEAFF,TGCGCCAGCAGTCAATCAGGGAGCGACACTGAAGCTTTCTTT
13,-,-,TRBJ2-7,TRBV2,CASSEVESTRQYF,TGTGCCAGCAGTGAAGTGGAGAGTACGAGGCAGTACTTC
15,-,-,TRBJ1-1,TRBV7-9,CASSLFGQGNTEAFF,TGTGCCAGCAGCTTATTCGGTCAGGGTAACACTGAAGCTTTCTTT
14,-,TRBD1,TRBJ2-1,TRBV10-3,CAIRGGQGFHEQFF,TGTGCCATCCGAGGGGGACAGGGATTCCATGAGCAGTTCTTC
14,-,-,TRBJ2-3,TRBV4-1,CASSHPDRPDTQYF,TGCGCCAGCAGCCATCCCGACAGGCCGGATACGCAGTATTTT
14,-,-,TRBJ1-1,TRBV29-1,CSVVRGRWDTEAFF,TGCAGCGTTGTTCGGGGAAGATGGGACACTGAAGCTTTCTTT
16,-,TRBD2,TRBJ2-1,TRBV28,CASSFGGLASYNEQFF,TGTGCCAGCAGTTTCGGGGGACTAGCGAGCTACAATGAGCAGTTCTTC
18,-,-,TRBJ1-5,TRBV28,CASSPRPGHQGSNQPQHF,TGTGCCAGCAGCCCCAGACCTGGACACCAAGGAAGCAATCAGCCCCAGCATTTT
15,-,-,TRBJ2-1,TRBV7-8,CASSLMGLPYNEQFF,TGTGCCAGCAGCTTAATGGGACTCCCCTACAATGAGCAGTTCTTC
13,-,-,TRBJ1-1,TRBV15,CATSTQRDTEAFF,TGTGCCACCAGCACCCAGAGGGACACTGAAGCTTTCTTT
15,-,TRBD1,TRBJ1-5,TRBV6-5,CASSYSGQGYQPQHF,TGTGCCAGCAGTTACTCGGGACAGGGCTATCAGCCCCAGCATTTT
14,-,-,TRBJ1-1,TRBV2,CASTLKGGDTEAFF,TGTGCCAGCACGCTCAAGGGGGGGGACACTGAAGCTTTCTTT
15,-,-,TRBJ2-5,TRBV7-2,CASSLDIRDQETQYF,TGTGCCAGCAGCTTAGATATCAGGGACCAAGAGACCCAGTACTTC
14,-,TRBD1,TRBJ1-1,TRBV5-6,CASSWTGVSTEAFF,TGTGCCAGCAGCTGGACAGGGGTTAGCACTGAAGCTTTCTTT
15,-,-,TRBJ2-3,TRBV5-1,CASSNRAGGTDTQYF,TGCGCCAGCAGTAATCGGGCAGGCGGCACAGATACGCAGTATTTT
14,many,-,TRBJ2-1,TRBV19,CASRQAGEYNEQFF,TGTGCCAGTAGACAGGCCGGGGAATACAATGAGCAGTTCTTC
13,-,-,TRBJ2-5,TRBV10-2,CASSEQIRETQYF,TGCGCCAGCAGTGAACAGATTAGAGAGACCCAGTACTTC
15,-,TRBD1,TRBJ2-7,TRBV5-8,CASSLVTQGAGEQYF,TGTGCCAGCAGCTTGGTGACACAGGGGGCGGGTGAGCAGTACTTC
15,-,-,TRBJ2-3,TRBV28,CASPPAAASTDTQYF,TGTGCCAGCCCCCCCGCCGCCGCAAGCACAGATACGCAGTATTTT
15,-,-,TRBJ1-1,TRBV7-9,CASSSTTGRYTEAFF,TGTGCCAGCAGCTCAACAACGGGACGGTACACTGAAGCTTTCTTT
16,-,TRBD2,TRBJ2-1,TRBV18,CASSRTSGREDNEQFF,TGTGCCAGCTCTCGGACTAGCGGGAGAGAAGACAATGAGCAGTTCTTC
16,-,-,TRBJ2-2,TRBV11-2,CASSLDISVPTGELFF,TGTGCCAGCAGCTTAGATATATCTGTTCCAACCGGGGAGCTGTTTTTT
15,few,-,TRBJ1-5,TRBV5-8,CASSLYSMSNQPQHF,TGTGCCAGCAGCTTGTATTCGATGAGCAATCAGCCCCAGCATTTT
14,-,TRBD1,TRBJ2-2,TRBV29-1,CSASGQEYTGELFF,TGCAGCGCCTCGGGACAGGAATACACCGGGGAGCTGTTTTTT
15,-,-,TRBJ2-2,TRBV9,CASSSRDTNTGELFF,TGTGCCAGCAGCTCCCGGGACACTAACACCGGGGAGCTGTTTTTT
14,-,-,TRBJ2-3,TRBV7-7,CASSPDRSTDTQYF,TGTGCCAGCAGCCCCGACAGGAGCACAGATACGCAGTATTTT
12,many,-,TRBJ2-7,TRBV2,CAGGALSYEQYF,TGCGCTGGGGGGGCTTTGTCCTACGAGCAGTACTTC
15,-,TRBD1,TRBJ1-3,TRBV6-1,CASSVVRGPGNTIYF,TGTGCCAGCAGTGTCGTCAGGGGGCCCGGAAACACCATATATTTT
19,-,TRBD2,TRBJ2-7,TRBV5-5,CASSLDIVSGRGASYEQYF,TGTGCCAGCAGCTTGGATATCGTTAGCGGGAGGGGGGCCTCCTACGAGCAGTACTTC
15,once,TRBD1,TRBJ1-5,TRBV14,CASSPYGDSYQPQHF,TGTGCCAGCAGCCCCTATGGGGACAGCTATCAGCCCCAGCATTTT
14,-,-,TRBJ1-1,TRBV6-6,CASSGRGRGTEAFF,TGTGCCAGCAGTGGAAGGGGTAGAGGCACTGAAGCTTTCTTT
14,-,-,TRBJ1-4,TRBV28,CASSRQSTNEKLFF,TGTGCCAGCAGCCGACAGTCAACTAATGAAAAACTGTTTTTT
18,-,-,TRBJ2-2,TRBV21-1,CASSKRGSGRRNTGELFF,TGTGCCAGCAGCAAAAGAGGGAGCGGGAGGAGGAACACCGGGGAGCTGTTTTTT
17,once,TRBD1,TRBJ2-7,TRBV7-2,CASSLTRATGSTYEQYF,TGTGCCAGCAGCCTTACTCGGGCGACAGGGTCCACGTACGAGCAGTACTTC
13,-,-,TRBJ1-2,TRBV28,CASTLIGDYGYTF,TGTGCCAGCACTTTGATAGGGGATTATGGCTACACCTTC
12,-,-,TRBJ1-1,TRBV29-1,CSVVRQDTEAFF,TGCAGCGTTGTCAGACAAGACACTGAAGCTTTCTTT
19,-,TRBD2,TRBJ2-3,TRBV5-1,CASSVLGLAGGSITDTQYF,TGCGCCAGCAGCGTGCTCGGACTAGCGGGTGGGAGTATAACAGATACGCAGTATTTT
14,few,-,TRBJ1-1,TRBV11-2,CASAGAKVRTEAFF,TGTGCCAGCGCGGGGGCCAAAGTGCGGACTGAAGCTTTCTTT
15,once,-,TRBJ2-1,TRBV21-1,CASSEGTSGRNEQFF,TGTGCCAGCAGCGAAGGGACTAGCGGGCGGAATGAGCAGTTCTTC
16,-,TRBD2,TRBJ2-3,TRBV4-1,CASSHLGGPGADTQYF,TGCGCCAGCAGCCATCTGGGAGGGCCGGGGGCAGATACGCAGTATTTT
13,-,-,TRBJ1-1,TRBV7-3,CASSLEPDTEAFF,TGTGCCAGCAGCTTAGAACCCGACACTGAAGCTTTCTTT
14,-,-,TRBJ2-7,TRBV18,CASSPVWSLYEQYF,TGTGCCAGCTCGCCTGTTTGGTCTCTCTACGAGCAGTACTTC
16,few,-,TRBJ1-4,TRBV5-1,CASSLGRASTFEKLFF,TGCGCCAGCAGCTTGGGCAGGGCATCGACTTTCGAAAAACTGTTTTTT
15,few,TRBD2,TRBJ2-1,TRBV10-2,CASSEGTSGSDEQFF,TGCGCCAGCAGTGAGGGGACTAGCGGGAGTGATGAGCAGTTCTTC
16,-,-,TRBJ1-2,TRBV6-4,CASSETPDPLSGGYTF,TGTGCCAGCAGTGAAACCCCGGACCCCCTTTCAGGCGGCTACACCTTC